Listed below are T cell receptor beta chains from one sample, sequenced in a study of cytomegalovirus exposure and HLA in healthy donors. Clones were sequenced by immunoSEQ multiplex PCR, and TCRdb holds only the in-frame ones, with some missing. The repertoire includes about 71,000 clones, about 94% of them detected once, and under 1.3% sits in the top ten. The sequenced material came from PBMCs. All receptors derive from a woman under 30 in good health and CMV-seronegative. The CDR3 runs from the conserved cysteine through the conserved F or W. D genes are given only for firm matches. Clone size is not always given. Where it is, it says once, few, many or a class for expanded clones.

clone_size	v_call	j_call	d_call	cdr3_aa	cdr3_nt
NA	TRBV19	TRBJ2-5	NA	CASSIQGPETQYF	TGTGCCAGTAGTATCCAGGGTCCAGAGACCCAGTACTTC
once	TRBV6-1	TRBJ2-7	TRBD1	CAINPFRDRAYEQYF	TGTGCCATCAATCCCTTCCGGGACAGGGCCTACGAGCAGTACTTC
once	TRBV5-6	TRBJ1-5	NA	CASSLGQGGFISNQPQHF	TGTGCCAGCAGCTTGGGCCAGGGTGGGTTTATCAGCAATCAGCCCCAGCATTTT
NA	TRBV19	TRBJ1-5	NA	CASSIGGVYSNQPQHF	TGTGCCAGTAGTATTGGGGGGGTGTATAGCAATCAGCCCCAGCATTTT
NA	TRBV27	TRBJ1-1	TRBD1	CASSPRLTGYMNTEAFF	TGTGCCAGCAGCCCGAGACTGACAGGGTATATGAACACTGAAGCTTTCTTT
NA	TRBV6-6	TRBJ2-7	NA	CASSYSDGDTYEQYF	TGTGCCAGCAGTTACTCGGACGGGGATACCTACGAGCAGTACTTC
NA	TRBV28	TRBJ1-2	NA	CASTIRANYGYTF	TGTGCCAGCACCATAAGAGCTAACTATGGCTACACCTTC
NA	TRBV9	TRBJ2-5	NA	CASSVAQDIETQYF	TGTGCCAGCAGCGTAGCCCAGGACATAGAGACCCAGTACTTC
NA	TRBV15	TRBJ2-7	TRBD1	CATSQRQGRNEQYF	TGTGCCACCAGCCAGAGACAGGGGAGGAACGAGCAGTACTTC
NA	TRBV7-9	TRBJ1-2	TRBD1	CASSSGTGGTFGYTF	TGTGCCAGCAGCTCCGGGACAGGGGGCACATTTGGCTACACCTTC
NA	TRBV27	TRBJ1-2	TRBD1	CASSRGQGNYGYTF	TGTGCCAGCAGCCGTGGACAGGGAAACTATGGCTACACCTTC
NA	TRBV11-2	TRBJ1-2	NA	CASSSGRPGYTF	TGTGCCAGCAGCTCAGGTCGCCCTGGCTACACCTTC
NA	TRBV9	TRBJ1-3	NA	CASSVNVRVSSGNTIYF	TGTGCCAGCAGCGTAAATGTCCGGGTCAGCTCTGGAAACACCATATATTTT
once	TRBV6-5	TRBJ2-7	TRBD2	CASNPGLGRHEQYF	TGTGCCAGCAACCCGGGACTAGGGAGACACGAGCAGTACTTC
NA	TRBV28	TRBJ1-3	NA	CASSLRIDTGNTIYF	TGTGCCAGCAGTTTAAGAATAGATACCGGAAACACCATATATTTT
NA	TRBV4-2	TRBJ2-7	TRBD2	CASSQEELAGGPHEQYF	TGTGCCAGCAGCCAAGAGGAGCTAGCGGGAGGGCCTCACGAGCAGTACTTC
NA	TRBV4-3	TRBJ2-6	NA	CASSQGQAAYGVLTF	TGCGCCAGCAGCCAAGGGCAGGCCGCGTATGGCGTCCTGACTTTC
NA	TRBV4-1	TRBJ2-7	TRBD2	CASSRLLGLGFLYEQYF	TGCGCCAGCAGCCGCCTACTGGGACTAGGGTTCTTATACGAGCAGTACTTC
NA	TRBV7-8	TRBJ2-1	NA	CASGRPTGARSYNEQFF	TGTGCCAGCGGCCGCCCAACGGGAGCGCGTTCCTACAATGAGCAGTTCTTC
NA	TRBV29-1	TRBJ1-2	NA	CSVEPGYGYTF	TGCAGCGTTGAACCGGGCTATGGCTACACCTTC
NA	TRBV6-1	TRBJ2-2	NA	CASSDTPGNGELFF	TGTGCCAGCAGTGATACCCCAGGGAACGGGGAGCTGTTTTTT
NA	TRBV6-1	TRBJ2-2	TRBD2	CASSEKAGDDTGELFF	TGTGCCAGCAGTGAAAAGGCGGGGGACGACACCGGGGAGCTGTTTTTT
NA	TRBV14	TRBJ2-7	TRBD2	CASSGLAGRGEQYF	TGTGCCAGCAGCGGTCTAGCGGGACGGGGCGAGCAGTACTTC
NA	TRBV13	TRBJ2-1	NA	CASSPRDHGGLVEQFF	TGTGCCAGCAGCCCGAGAGATCACGGGGGTCTTGTTGAGCAGTTCTTC
NA	TRBV7-9	TRBJ1-1	NA	CASSFPGDISRESFEAFF	TGTGCCAGCAGCTTCCCAGGGGATATCTCAAGGGAGTCCTTCGAAGCTTTCTTT
NA	TRBV5-1	TRBJ1-4	TRBD1	CASSPGTDNEKLFF	TGCGCCAGCAGCCCCGGGACAGACAATGAAAAACTGTTTTTT
NA	TRBV7-6	TRBJ2-6	NA	CASSPSVTGNGANVLTF	TGTGCCAGCAGCCCGAGCGTAACAGGGAATGGGGCCAACGTCCTGACTTTC
NA	TRBV6-4	TRBJ2-2	NA	CASSGGNTGELFF	TGTGCCAGCAGCGGGGGGAACACCGGGGAGCTGTTTTTT
NA	TRBV25-1	TRBJ1-5	TRBD1	CASGTDGDQPQHF	TGTGCCAGCGGGACAGATGGTGATCAGCCCCAGCATTTT
NA	TRBV11-2	TRBJ1-3	TRBD1	CASSLGARGRGNTIYF	TGTGCCAGCAGCTTAGGCGCCAGGGGGCGTGGAAACACCATATATTTT
NA	TRBV4-1	TRBJ2-7	TRBD1	CASSLLPGQSSYEQYF	TGCGCCAGCAGCCTTCTACCGGGACAGAGTAGCTACGAGCAGTACTTC
NA	TRBV6-1	TRBJ2-6	NA	CASSLDTGANVLTF	TGTGCCAGCAGTCTGGACACTGGGGCCAACGTCCTGACTTTC
once	TRBV11-2	TRBJ2-2	TRBD1	CASSLDRVPNTGELFF	TGTGCCAGCAGCCTAGACAGGGTCCCTAACACCGGGGAGCTGTTTTTT
NA	TRBV5-4	TRBJ2-5	NA	CASSLTSQETQYF	TGTGCCAGCAGCTTGACCAGCCAAGAGACCCAGTACTTC
NA	TRBV7-2	TRBJ1-5	NA	CASSLSGGYGQPQHF	TGTGCCAGCAGCTTATCGGGAGGGTACGGTCAGCCCCAGCATTTT
NA	TRBV29-1	TRBJ2-2	NA	CSGVAVNTGELFF	TGCAGCGGGGTAGCCGTTAACACCGGGGAGCTGTTTTTT
NA	TRBV5-6	TRBJ1-2	TRBD1	CASSLATGTGIDYGYTF	TGTGCCAGCAGCCTCGCTACCGGGACAGGGATTGACTATGGCTACACCTTC
NA	TRBV5-6	TRBJ2-7	NA	CASSFGQTYEQYF	TGTGCCAGCAGCTTTGGCCAGACCTACGAGCAGTACTTC
NA	TRBV10-1	TRBJ2-1	TRBD2	CASRVVGLAQSSYNEQFF	TGCGCCAGCAGGGTGGTAGGACTAGCGCAGAGCTCCTACAATGAGCAGTTCTTC
NA	TRBV7-2	TRBJ2-7	TRBD2	CASSEEASGGDEQYF	TGTGCCAGCAGCGAAGAGGCTAGCGGGGGGGACGAGCAGTACTTC
NA	TRBV7-9	TRBJ1-2	NA	CASSPQVGHRAPNYGYTF	TGTGCCAGCAGCCCCCAGGTAGGGCACAGGGCCCCCAACTATGGCTACACCTTC
NA	TRBV4-1	TRBJ2-7	NA	CASSQGAEASEQYF	TGCGCCAGCAGCCAAGGGGCAGAAGCCTCCGAGCAGTACTTC
NA	TRBV27	TRBJ2-1	TRBD2	CASRGVGGRASNEQFF	TGTGCCAGCCGGGGGGTCGGCGGGAGGGCGTCCAATGAGCAGTTCTTC
NA	TRBV27	TRBJ2-1	NA	CASSQTPSYNEQFF	TGTGCCAGCAGTCAGACACCTTCCTACAATGAGCAGTTCTTC
NA	TRBV7-9	TRBJ2-3	NA	CASSPRGAGNTQYF	TGTGCCAGCAGCCCCAGGGGGGCCGGGAATACGCAGTATTTT
once	TRBV7-8	TRBJ2-1	NA	CASSPTGSYNEQFF	TGTGCCAGCAGCCCGACGGGCTCCTACAATGAGCAGTTCTTC
NA	TRBV27	TRBJ2-2	NA	CASTQFGGTGELFF	TGTGCCAGCACCCAGTTCGGGGGCACCGGGGAGCTGTTTTTT
NA	TRBV7-3	TRBJ2-1	TRBD1	CASSRDRGGHNEQFF	TGTGCCAGCAGCCGGGACAGGGGGGGACACAATGAGCAGTTCTTC
NA	TRBV7-9	TRBJ1-5	TRBD1	CASSLAGTGDREPQHF	TGTGCCAGCAGCTTAGCCGGGACAGGGGACAGGGAGCCCCAGCATTTT
NA	TRBV11-3	TRBJ2-1	NA	CASSLGQLNEQFF	TGTGCCAGCAGCTTAGGACAGCTCAATGAGCAGTTCTTC
NA	TRBV5-6	TRBJ2-2	TRBD1	CASSPGGPPNTGELFF	TGTGCCAGCAGCCCAGGGGGCCCCCCGAACACCGGGGAGCTGTTTTTT
few	TRBV5-6	TRBJ1-2	NA	CASTSGSYGYTF	TGTGCCAGCACATCAGGGTCCTATGGCTACACCTTC
NA	TRBV7-9	TRBJ2-6	TRBD2	CASNTVSSGFSGANVLTF	TGTGCCAGCAACACAGTATCTAGCGGGTTCTCTGGGGCCAACGTCCTGACTTTC
once	TRBV6-5	TRBJ2-7	TRBD1	CASSYDGQGLHEQYF	TGTGCCAGCAGTTACGATGGACAGGGTCTGCACGAGCAGTACTTC
NA	TRBV15	TRBJ1-1	TRBD1	CATSRDRSGGTEAFF	TGTGCCACCAGCAGAGATCGGTCAGGGGGCACTGAAGCTTTCTTT